This note documents a single T cell receptor (beta chain) sequence. The length of the CDR3 is 18 residues. Germline values: CDR1 LGHNA, CDR2 YNFKEQ. The V segment lost 1 base and the J segment 0 bases; nucleotides outside the gene matches: 9. The sample originates from a study of shared clonotypes between healthy human individuals. CD8 cells regarded as naive lacked CD45RO, were positively chosen for CCR7, and omitted terminally differentiated effector memory CD45RA+ cells. Measured with immunoSEQ multiplex PCR; TCRdb has only the in-frame clones, and not every one. The sample shows around 1.9 million clones, around 93% of them seen only once.

This TCR was recovered from a man between 18 and 35 years old in good health. Some clones in this sample may be carry-over from other donors' samples. The sample was naive CD8+ T cells from PBMCs. The chain combines TRBV4-2 with TRBJ2-1, with TRBD2 matching 7 bases. CDR3 DNA sequence: TGTGCCAGCAGCCAAGTAGCCCTCGGCGGGAGCTCCTACAATGAGCAGTTCTTC. It encodes CASSQVALGGSSYNEQFF.